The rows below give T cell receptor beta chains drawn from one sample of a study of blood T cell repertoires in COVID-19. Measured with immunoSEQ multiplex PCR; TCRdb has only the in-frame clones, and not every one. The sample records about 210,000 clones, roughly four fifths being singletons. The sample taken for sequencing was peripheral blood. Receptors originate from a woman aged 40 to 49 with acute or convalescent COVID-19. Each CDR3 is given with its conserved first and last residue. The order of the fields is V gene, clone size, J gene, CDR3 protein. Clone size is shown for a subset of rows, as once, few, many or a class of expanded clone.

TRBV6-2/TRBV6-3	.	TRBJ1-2	CASSYTRTGGSGYTF
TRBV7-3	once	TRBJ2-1	CASSPAPLEYNEQFF
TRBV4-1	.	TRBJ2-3	CASSPRREKIDTQYF
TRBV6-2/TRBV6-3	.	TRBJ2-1	CASSRTSGEWFF
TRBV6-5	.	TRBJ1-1	CASSYLGWNTEAFF
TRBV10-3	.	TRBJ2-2	CAISDRGLEGAGELFF
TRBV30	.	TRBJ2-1	CAWKVHQGGGNEQFF
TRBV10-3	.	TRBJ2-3	CAISVQAGVADTQYF
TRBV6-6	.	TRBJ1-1	CASSYVAGAVGAEAFF
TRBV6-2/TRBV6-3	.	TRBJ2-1	CASSPGLLRSLFF
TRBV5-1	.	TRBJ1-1	CASSWDRENTEAFF
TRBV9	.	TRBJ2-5	CASSPRTSGRETQYF
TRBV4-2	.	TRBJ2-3	CASSQGPGTSLDTQYF
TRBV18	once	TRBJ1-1	CASSRTVHRRQPKDTEAFF
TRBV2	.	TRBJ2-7	CASRVRAGSYEQYF
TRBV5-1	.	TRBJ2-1	CASSFERGGNEQFF
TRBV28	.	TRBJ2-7	CASSSPIDEQYF
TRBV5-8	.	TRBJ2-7	CASSPNTESYEQYF
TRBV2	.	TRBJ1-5	CASSDLAGRGNQPQHF
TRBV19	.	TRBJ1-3	CASTADRAGNTIYF
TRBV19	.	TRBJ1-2	CASHESQDRGHRGYTF
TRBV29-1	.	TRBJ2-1	CSVVELARFNEQFF
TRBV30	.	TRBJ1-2	CAWSVLQGRNGYTF
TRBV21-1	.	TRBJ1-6	CASSTEGGQEDSPLHF
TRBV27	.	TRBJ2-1	CASSLGRHNEQFF
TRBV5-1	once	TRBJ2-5	CASSLITGSQETQYF
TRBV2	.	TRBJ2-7	CASSERQGAYYEQYF
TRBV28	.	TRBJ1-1	CASSYRQGFRTEAFF
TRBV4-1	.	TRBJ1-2	CASSQEQGKGGYTF
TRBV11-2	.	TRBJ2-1	CASSARTSGSGEQFF
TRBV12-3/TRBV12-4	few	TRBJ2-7	CASSLGGGYEQYF
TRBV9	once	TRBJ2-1	CASSVERGGEQFF
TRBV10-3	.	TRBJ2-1	CAIRESGSNEQFF
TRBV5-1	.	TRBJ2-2	CASSSFDRGITGELFF
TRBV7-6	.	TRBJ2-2	CASRHSGNGGELFF
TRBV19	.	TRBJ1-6	CASTRDTKTYNSPLHF
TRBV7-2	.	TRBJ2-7	CASTPGAWADEQYF
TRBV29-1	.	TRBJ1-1	CSVPPRVPVGTEAFF
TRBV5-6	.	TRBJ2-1	CASSLGQYNEQFF
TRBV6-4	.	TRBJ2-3	CASSDSRSGYPDTQYF
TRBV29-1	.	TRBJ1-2	CSVDRGQANYGYTF
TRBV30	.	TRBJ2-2	CAWSVQLAGGTGELFF
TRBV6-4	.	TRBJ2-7	CASSKREGYEQYF
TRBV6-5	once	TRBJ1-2	CASRVTGLGDAGYTF
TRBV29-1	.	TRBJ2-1	CSVVSVNEQFF
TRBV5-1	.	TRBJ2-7	CASSFPPAGTGREQYF
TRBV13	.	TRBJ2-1	CASSLSRGGDSYNEQFF
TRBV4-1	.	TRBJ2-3	CASSQDALAEQYF
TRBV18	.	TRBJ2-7	CASSVDRGLYEQYF
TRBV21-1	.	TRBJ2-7	CASSNQREVRAHEQYF
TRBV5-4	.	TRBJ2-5	CASSGDVGARQETQYF
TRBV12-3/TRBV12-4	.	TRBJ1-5	CASSHPGQPQHF
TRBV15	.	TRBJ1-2	CATSRGQGYGYTF
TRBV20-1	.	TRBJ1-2	CSAPQGDGYTF